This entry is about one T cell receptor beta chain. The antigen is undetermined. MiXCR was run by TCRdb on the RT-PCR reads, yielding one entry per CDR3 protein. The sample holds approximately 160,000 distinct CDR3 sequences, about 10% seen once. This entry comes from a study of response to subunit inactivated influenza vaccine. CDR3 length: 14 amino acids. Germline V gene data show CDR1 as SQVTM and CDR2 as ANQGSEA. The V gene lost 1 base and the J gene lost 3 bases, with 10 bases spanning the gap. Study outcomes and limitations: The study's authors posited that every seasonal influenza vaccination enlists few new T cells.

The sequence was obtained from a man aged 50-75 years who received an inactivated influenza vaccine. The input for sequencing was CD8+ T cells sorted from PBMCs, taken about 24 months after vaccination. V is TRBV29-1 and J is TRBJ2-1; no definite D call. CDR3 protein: CSVEGDVFYNEQFF. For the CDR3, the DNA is TGCAGCGTTGAAGGAGACGTTTTCTACAATGAGCAGTTCTTC.